A single sample is the source of the 27 T cell receptor beta chains below, sequenced in a study of cytomegalovirus exposure and HLA in healthy donors. The PCR was carried out with 60 Vbeta primers and 13 Jbeta primers. This table comes from immunoSEQ multiplex PCR, and its TCRdb copy is limited to in-frame clones, with some not included. In the table there are 200,000 or so clones, 80% to 85% of which are singletons. The sample taken for sequencing was PBMCs. These receptors originate from a boy aged 5 to 17 in good health and CMV-seronegative.

This chain joins TRBV27 and TRBJ2-7, with D unclear. V was pared by 5 bases and J by 7 bases, with 12 bases between. Per germline, CDR1 MNHEY and CDR2 SMNVEV (reference sequence). The CDR3 is 12 residues long. The CDR3 DNA follows: TGTGCCAGCAGTCCCCTACGGAGTGAGCAGTACTTC. Its protein product is CASSPLRSEQYF.

This clone has only a few counts. The chain carries TRBV6-1 and TRBJ1-1; D gene uncertain. The CDR3 totals 13 residues. Germline V gives CDR1 MNHNS, CDR2 SASEGT. V was cut by 4 bases and J by 1 base, with 7 bases left in between. CDR3 coding DNA: TGTGCCAGCAGTGTTTTTAAGAACACTGAAGCTTTCTTT. Translated: CASSVFKNTEAFF.

This CDR3 reads CASSLSGTGRGYF. The CDR3 DNA follows: TGTGCCAGCAGTTTATCCGGGACAGGGAGGGGGTACTTC. The chain uses TRBV27 and TRBJ2-7; TRBD1 aligns across 9 bases. The CDR3 runs to 13 residues. CDR1 MNHEY and CDR2 SMNVEV come from the germline V gene (reference sequence). Losses at the gene ends were 0 bases for V and 12 bases for J; bases not matched to a gene: 6.

This chain links TRBV10-3 with TRBJ1-1; D is ambiguous. V lost 0 bases, J lost 2 bases, and 7 bases lay in between. CDR1 ENHRY and CDR2 SYGVKD come from the germline V gene. The CDR3 consists of 14 residues. DNA for the CDR3: TGTGCCATCAGTGAGTCAATTTTAAACACTGAAGCTTTCTTT. It specifies CAISESILNTEAFF.

The chain is built from TRBV28 and TRBJ1-2; 8 bases are shared with TRBD1. The CDR3 loop spans 12 amino acids. Germline assignment: CDR1 MDHEN and CDR2 SYDVKM. V lost 8 bases and J lost 3; bases outside the gene matches: 2. CDR3 bases: TGTGCCAGCGGACAGGGCTACTATGGCTACACCTTC. Translated: CASGQGYYGYTF.

The chain is built from TRBV7-9 and TRBJ2-7, with D possibly TRBD1 on 5 matching bases. The CDR3 totals 13 residues. V lost 11 bases to trimming and J lost 6 bases, with 20 bases between them. Germline loops: CDR1 SEHNR, CDR2 FQNEAQ (reference sequence). The CDR3: CASSGQGNSEQYF. DNA for the CDR3: TGTGCCTCTTCCGGGCAGGGAAATAGCGAGCAGTACTTC.

The chain couples TRBV2 to TRBJ2-7; 7 nucleotides agree with TRBD2. Per the germline V gene, CDR1 is SNHLY and CDR2 is FYNNEI. The CDR3 is made up of 15 amino acids. Unmatched junction bases numbered 7, after V lost 3 bases and J lost 2 bases. CDR3 nucleotide sequence: TGTGCCAGCAGTGACTCAGCGGGGCTAACCTACGAGCAGTACTTC. This translates into CASSDSAGLTYEQYF.

The rearrangement links TRBV28 to TRBJ1-2; D gene uncertain. This CDR3 spans 15 amino acids. With 6 bases removed from V and 6 bases from J, the gap between germline ends came to 20 bases. Germline CDR1 reads MDHEN; CDR2 reads SYDVKM. This CDR3 is CASSQFISTSDGYTF. The CDR3 region has the DNA TGTGCCAGCAGCCAATTTATTTCCACAAGTGATGGCTACACCTTC.

The chain links TRBV25-1 to TRBJ1-6; 8 positions match TRBD1. With 3 bases clipped from V and 7 bases from J, the junction kept 5 bases outside the gene matches. There are 15 residues in the CDR3. Germline-derived CDR1 and CDR2 are MGHDK and SYGVNS. The CDR3 loop is CASSDPGQGNSPLHF. CDR3 in DNA: TGTGCCAGCAGTGACCCCGGACAGGGCAATTCACCCCTCCACTTT.

The rearrangement uses TRBV7-9 and TRBJ1-4, with D hard to call. Germline-derived CDR1 and CDR2 are SEHNR and FQNEAQ (reference sequence). With 0 bases removed from V and 11 bases from J, the gap between germline ends came to 16 bases. CDR3 length equals 15 residues. The CDR3 DNA is TGTGCCAGCAGCTTAGCGGAGGGCTGGAGGAGGAAACTGTTTTTT. Translating it yields CASSLAEGWRRKLFF.

This clone was observed a handful of times. The gene calls are TRBV6-5 and TRBJ1-2; D is undetermined. V shed 3 bases and J shed 6 bases, with 11 bases lying between them. The CDR3 is 13 residues long. Germline values: CDR1 MNHEY, CDR2 SVGAGI. In DNA, the CDR3 is TGTGCCAGCAGTTATTCGGGGAAGAATGGCTACACCTTC. Translating it yields CASSYSGKNGYTF.

The chain carries TRBV6-5 and TRBJ1-5; 9 nucleotides agree with TRBD1. The germline CDR1 and CDR2 sequences are MNHEY and SVGAGI. The CDR3 has 14 amino acids. V gave up 6 bases and J gave up 7 bases; unmatched junction bases: 7. CDR3 protein: CASRPTGGGQPQHF. In DNA form, the CDR3 reads TGTGCCAGCAGACCCACAGGGGGCGGCCAGCCCCAGCATTTT.

CDR3 amino acids: CASSLVGTGGPFGYGYTF. The CDR3 bases are TGTGCCAGCAGCTTGGTCGGGACAGGGGGTCCCTTTGGCTATGGCTACACCTTC. The V gene is TRBV5-5, the J gene TRBJ1-2; 11 positions match TRBD1. This CDR3 has 18 residues. CDR1 SGHKS and CDR2 YYEKEE come from the germline V gene (reference sequence). V trimming: 0 bases; J trimming: 4 bases; junction bases outside the gene matches: 11.

V and J are TRBV6-5 and TRBJ2-3; a possible D gene is TRBD2 (6 bases). In germline, CDR1 is MNHEY, CDR2 SVGAGI. The V gene lost 5 bases and the J gene lost 6 bases, with 9 bases spanning the gap. The CDR3 runs 12 residues. Here the CDR3 reads CASSRDLDTQYF. In DNA form, the CDR3 reads TGTGCCAGCAGTAGGGACTTGGATACGCAGTATTTT.

V and J are TRBV28 and TRBJ2-7; D perhaps matches TRBD1 (5 bases). CDR1 and CDR2 from the germline V gene are MDHEN and SYDVKM. This CDR3 contains 14 residues. The V and J ends lost 6 bases and 6 bases respectively, with 18 bases between them. In nucleotides, the CDR3 is TGTGCCAGCAGCTCATTCGCAGGGATAGGCGAGCAGTACTTC. As protein: CASSSFAGIGEQYF.

The gene calls are TRBV7-9 and TRBJ1-1; no firm D call. Germline V gene lookup returns CDR1 SEHNR and CDR2 FQNEAQ (reference sequence). CDR3 length: 13 residues. V dropped 1 base and J dropped 6 bases, with 9 bases sitting between them. As DNA, the CDR3 is TGTGCCAGCAGCTTAGGAACGAGATCTGAAGCTTTCTTT. Translated: CASSLGTRSEAFF.

J is TRBJ2-5 and V is TRBV10-2; 12 bases are a match to TRBD2. J gave up 2 bases and V 5 bases, and 12 bases lay outside the gene matches. Germline values: CDR1 WSHSY, CDR2 SAAADI. The CDR3 sequence is 18 residues long. CDR3 bases: TGCGCCAGCAGTTCAACTATGACTAGCGGGGGACCGCAAGAGACCCAGTACTTC. Its translation is CASSSTMTSGGPQETQYF.

J is TRBJ1-1 and V is TRBV28; D unclear. The germline V gene has CDR1 MDHEN and CDR2 SYDVKM. This CDR3 contains 12 residues. Trimming left V 5 bases short and J 8 bases short, with 12 bases between. This CDR3 reads CASSRPRVEAFF. CDR3 nucleotides: TGTGCCAGCAGTAGACCGAGGGTGGAAGCTTTCTTT.

CDR3 sequence: CASSMTGGDGYTF. CDR3 nucleotide sequence: TGCGCCAGCAGCATGACAGGGGGCGATGGCTACACCTTC. The chain joins TRBV5-1 to TRBJ1-2, with 10 bases identical to TRBD1. The CDR3 covers 13 residues. V gave up 4 bases and J gave up 6 bases; unmatched junction bases: 3. Germline CDR1 SGHRS, CDR2 YFSETQ.

The chain combines TRBV2 with TRBJ2-3; 7 nucleotides agree with TRBD1. The CDR3 loop spans 13 amino acids. V trimming: 7 bases; J trimming: 2 bases; junction bases outside the gene matches: 3. Germline V gives CDR1 SNHLY, CDR2 FYNNEI. Here the CDR3 reads CASTGGFTDTQYF. In DNA, the CDR3 is TGTGCCAGCACAGGGGGTTTCACAGATACGCAGTATTTT.

The genes are TRBV7-2 and TRBJ1-2; TRBD1 matches at 9 bases. The CDR3 totals 15 residues. The germline gives CDR1 SGHTA, CDR2 FQGNSA. V trimming: 5 bases; J trimming: 8 bases; junction bases outside the gene matches: 12. CDR3 in DNA: TGTGCCAGCAGCGGGGGGACAGGGAAAGAAAGAGGCTACACCTTC. As protein: CASSGGTGKERGYTF.

V usage is TRBV9 and J usage is TRBJ2-5, with D possibly TRBD2 on 5 matching bases. The V gene's germline CDR1 is SGDLS and CDR2 YYNGEE. The V end was cut by 0 bases, the J end by 5 bases, with 11 bases between. The CDR3 totals 14 residues. The CDR3 region is CASSVEPWRETQYF. Here the CDR3 DNA reads TGTGCCAGCAGCGTAGAACCGTGGAGGGAGACCCAGTACTTC. Full variable domain (outside the CDR3, taken from reference TRBV9 and TRBJ2-5): DSGVTQTPKHLITATGQRVTLRCSPRSGDLSVYWYQQSLDQGLQFLIQYYNGEERAKGNILERFSAQQFPDLHSELNLSSLELGDSALYFCASSVEPWRETQYFGPGTRLLVL.

The rearrangement links TRBV6-1 to TRBJ1-5, with D unresolved. This CDR3 spans 14 amino acids. V was shortened by 6 bases and J by 0 bases, with 9 bases between the two germline ends. CDR1 is MNHNS, CDR2 SASEGT, per germline. CDR3 protein: CASRDGISNQPQHF. In DNA form, the CDR3 reads TGTGCCAGCAGGGACGGGATTAGCAATCAGCCCCAGCATTTT.

The chain couples TRBV2 to TRBJ2-5; D ambiguous. This CDR3 has 12 amino acids. Germline V gene data show CDR1 as SNHLY and CDR2 as FYNNEI. V was trimmed by 0 bases and J by 6 bases, leaving 5 bases between them. The CDR3 reads CASSEAWQTQYF. The CDR3 DNA reads TGTGCCAGCAGTGAAGCGTGGCAGACCCAGTACTTC.

CDR3 residues: CAISELSGGAGTGELFF. The CDR3 nucleotides read TGTGCCATCAGTGAATTAAGCGGGGGGGCCGGCACCGGGGAGCTGTTTTTT. V and J are TRBV10-3 and TRBJ2-2; TRBD2 matches at 10 bases. The germline CDR1 and CDR2 sequences are ENHRY and SYGVKD. The CDR3 consists of 17 residues. The trim removed 3 bases at V and 4 bases at J, leaving 8 bases unmatched.

The gene calls are TRBV4-3 and TRBJ2-1; D remains unclear. The V end was cut by 0 bases, the J end by 4 bases, with 13 bases between. Per the germline V gene, CDR1 is LGHNA and CDR2 is YSLEER. The CDR3 runs 16 residues. CDR3 sequence (DNA): TGCGCCAGCAGCCAAGAGATCCGTCGAGCATACAATGAGCAGTTCTTC. The encoded protein is CASSQEIRRAYNEQFF.

The CDR3 sequence is CASSMEGPLSGAFF. CDR3 in DNA: TGTGCCAGTAGTATGGAGGGACCTCTCTCAGGAGCTTTCTTT. This chain connects TRBV19 to TRBJ1-1; D is perhaps TRBD1 (5 bases). Trimming cost V 3 bases and J 10 bases, with 18 bases left between them. CDR1 LNHDA and CDR2 SQIVND come from the germline V gene (reference sequence). The CDR3 sequence is 14 residues long.